What follows are 25 T cell receptor beta chains derived from one specimen sequenced in a study of T cell responses to AZD1222 COVID-19 vaccine. Sequenced by immunoSEQ multiplex PCR; TCRdb stores in-frame clones only, minus some. This sample has around 140,000 clones, with 93% found just once. The sample here was peripheral blood, taken on day 0 of AZD1222 vaccination. The receptors originated from an adult in good health.

This chain uses TRBV12-3 or TRBV12-4 with TRBJ1-6; no firm D call. The length of the CDR3 is 12 residues. Deletions cut 4 bases from V and 13 bases from J, with 11 bases between. The CDR3 spells CASSSGPPPLHF. The CDR3, as DNA: TGTGCCAGCAGTTCGGGCCCTCCCCCCCTCCACTTT.

J is TRBJ1-6 and V is TRBV13; a possible D gene is TRBD1 (6 bases). There are 16 residues in the CDR3. The germline gives CDR1 PRHDT, CDR2 FYEKMQ (reference sequence). Trimming cost V 5 bases and J 9 bases, with 20 bases left between them. The CDR3 coding sequence is TGTGCCAGCAGCCCCCTTTCGAAGGGGGAAAGTTCACCCCTCCACTTT. As protein: CASSPLSKGESSPLHF.

The J gene is TRBJ1-2, the V gene TRBV18; no reliable D call. This CDR3 comprises 14 residues. V dropped 3 bases and J dropped 0 bases, with 8 bases sitting between them. CDR1 is KGHSH and CDR2 is LQKENI in the germline V gene. The CDR3 spells CASSPGRSNYGYTF. The CDR3 DNA is TGTGCCAGCTCACCTGGACGTTCTAACTATGGCTACACCTTC.

CDR3 protein: CASSGVTNTEAFF. For the CDR3, the DNA is TGTGCCAGCAGCGGGGTTACCAACACTGAAGCTTTCTTT. The chain has TRBV5-4 and TRBJ1-1, with D unresolved. V gave up 4 bases and J gave up 2 bases, with 9 bases separating them. The CDR3 is made up of 13 amino acids. Germline lookup yields CDR1 SGHNT and CDR2 YYREEE (reference sequence).

The chain recombines TRBV28 with TRBJ1-4; D is uncertain. Germline values: CDR1 MDHEN, CDR2 SYDVKM. The CDR3 length is 15 residues. V dropped 0 bases and J dropped 7 bases, with 12 bases sitting between them. CDR3 coding DNA: TGTGCCAGCAGTTTATGGGGTAGGGCCTCTGAAAAACTGTTTTTT. Protein sequence: CASSLWGRASEKLFF.

This rearrangement joins TRBV27 to TRBJ2-3; maybe TRBD2 (5 bases). The germline V gene encodes CDR1 MNHEY and CDR2 SMNVEV (reference sequence). The CDR3 spans 15 residues. Trimming took off 4 bases at V and 4 bases at J, with 15 bases between the two ends. The CDR3 loop is CASSSSRGWADTQYF. CDR3 DNA: TGTGCCAGCAGTTCATCCCGGGGTTGGGCAGATACGCAGTATTTT.

The chain uses TRBV19 and TRBJ1-5; possible D gene TRBD1, 5 bases. CDR1 is LNHDA and CDR2 is SQIVND in the germline V gene (reference sequence). There are 12 residues in the CDR3. The V end lost 7 bases, the J end lost 4 bases, and 8 bases lay between the germline ends. The CDR3 is CASTQGNQPQHF. Here the CDR3 DNA reads TGTGCCAGTACGCAGGGAAATCAGCCCCAGCATTTT.

The V and J genes are TRBV7-8 and TRBJ2-7; 7 bases map to TRBD2. V gave up 5 bases and J gave up 3 bases; unmatched junction bases: 4. The CDR3 consists of 13 residues. Germline V lookup: CDR1 SGHVS, CDR2 FQNEAQ. CDR3 in amino acids: CASSKGLHYEQYF. CDR3 DNA sequence: TGTGCCAGCAGCAAGGGACTACACTACGAGCAGTACTTC.

A remark on this clone: A read error may produce the germline difference seen at one junction end. This chain uses TRBV10-3 with TRBJ1-1; 8 bases match TRBD1. The CDR3 has 16 amino acids. From germline, CDR1 is ENHRY and CDR2 SYGVKD. CDR3 loop: CAISAGGTGMKTEAFF. CDR3 DNA: TGTGCCATCAGTGCTGGAGGGACAGGAATGAAAACTGAAGCTTTCTTT.

The rearrangement uses TRBV28 and TRBJ2-6; D remains ambiguous. Germline-derived CDR1 and CDR2 are MDHEN and SYDVKM. This CDR3 is 13 amino acids long. V lost 8 bases to trimming and J lost 0 bases, with 5 bases between them. For the CDR3, the DNA is TGTGCCAGCGGGGACTCTGGGGCCAACGTCCTGACTTTC. Amino acid sequence: CASGDSGANVLTF.

The genes are TRBV2 and TRBJ2-1, with TRBD1 identical over 7 bases. Germline values: CDR1 SNHLY, CDR2 FYNNEI. The V and J ends lost 8 bases and 0 bases, in that order; junction bases with no gene match: 4. The CDR3 consists of 14 residues. The CDR3 DNA follows: TGTGCCAGCGGCGACAGGGTCTCCTACAATGAGCAGTTCTTC. This translates into CASGDRVSYNEQFF.

The V and J genes are TRBV7-8 and TRBJ1-1, with TRBD1 identical over 9 bases. V dropped 5 bases and J dropped 4; count of bases not matched to a gene: 5. The CDR3 consists of 14 residues. The germline V gene encodes CDR1 SGHVS and CDR2 FQNEAQ. CDR3 sequence reads: CASSPSTGGTEAFF. The CDR3 nucleotides read TGTGCCAGCAGCCCGTCGACAGGGGGCACTGAAGCTTTCTTT.

This clone showed up just a few times. The chain carries TRBV6-1 and TRBJ1-2, with 10 bases that match TRBD1. CDR3 length equals 15 residues. The germline CDR1 and CDR2 sequences are MNHNS and SASEGT. Germline trimming cut 1 base from V and 4 bases from J; bases unmatched to any gene: 3. CDR3 bases: TGTGCCAGCAGTGAAGGACAGGGGGCCACCTATGGCTACACCTTC. Encoded protein: CASSEGQGATYGYTF.

The genes are TRBV19 and TRBJ1-4, with 8 bases that match TRBD1. The CDR3 runs 14 residues. Trimming removed 5 bases from V and 8 bases from J; junction bases left unmatched: 7. Germline V gives CDR1 LNHDA, CDR2 SQIVND (reference sequence). DNA of the CDR3: TGTGCCAGTAGTCCGTTGGGGACAGGCGAAAAACTGTTTTTT. It codes for CASSPLGTGEKLFF.

This clone has a handful of counts. The chain links TRBV7-3 to TRBJ1-1; no clear D gene. Looked up from germline, CDR1 is SGHTA and CDR2 is FQGTGA. Trimming left V 5 bases short and J 6 bases short, with 13 bases between. The CDR3 contains 13 residues. CDR3 residues: CASSPIGRAEAFF. For the CDR3, the DNA is TGTGCCAGCAGCCCGATAGGGAGGGCTGAAGCTTTCTTT.

In its sample, this clone was seen once. The V and J genes are TRBV24-1 and TRBJ1-5; the D gene is possibly TRBD1 (5 bases). Germline CDR1 and CDR2: KGHDR and SFDVKD. Between the trimmed V and J ends, which lost 4 bases and 7 bases, there was a span of 16 bases. The CDR3 has 15 amino acids. The DNA of the CDR3 is TGTGCCACCAGTGAAGCACCAGGGTCGGAGCAGCCCCAGCATTTT. Protein sequence: CATSEAPGSEQPQHF.

J is TRBJ1-4 and V is TRBV4-2; no definite D call. Germline lookup yields CDR1 LGHNA and CDR2 YNFKEQ. Between the trimmed V and J ends, which lost 0 bases and 7 bases, there was a span of 9 bases. This CDR3 is 14 amino acids long. CDR3: CASSQEHGIEKLFF. The CDR3 bases are TGTGCCAGCAGCCAAGAGCACGGGATTGAAAAACTGTTTTTT.

CDR3: CASSFAGTTEAFF. Written as DNA, the CDR3 is TGTGCCAGCAGTTTTGCAGGGACCACTGAAGCTTTCTTT. The chain is built from TRBV12-3 or TRBV12-4 and TRBJ1-1; possible D gene TRBD1, 5 bases. The CDR3 runs 13 residues. Trimming took off 3 bases at V and 4 bases at J, with 9 bases between the two ends.

The CDR3 is CASSRDYTDTQYF. CDR3 sequence (DNA): TGTGCCAGCAGCCGGGACTACACAGATACGCAGTATTTT. The gene calls are TRBV7-2 and TRBJ2-3; 7 nucleotides line up with TRBD2. The trim removed 5 bases at V and 2 bases at J, leaving 1 base unmatched. The CDR3 runs to 13 residues. Per the germline V gene, CDR1 is SGHTA and CDR2 is FQGNSA.

This clone was observed once. The V gene is TRBV6-5, the J gene TRBJ2-3; the D gene is possibly TRBD1 (6 bases). The CDR3 covers 15 residues. With 5 bases removed from V and 2 bases from J, the gap between germline ends came to 14 bases. Germline CDR1 MNHEY, CDR2 SVGAGI. The CDR3 loop is CASSPTGLYTDTQYF. DNA for the CDR3: TGTGCCAGCAGTCCTACAGGGCTGTACACAGATACGCAGTATTTT.

J is TRBJ2-2 and V is TRBV21-1. TRBV21-1 is noted as a pseudogene. The CDR3 consists of 15 residues. The DNA of the CDR3 is TGTGCCAGCAGCAAAGGTCAGCCGAACACCGGGGAGCTGTTTTTT. Translation gives CASSKGQPNTGELFF.

CDR3 in amino acids: CASSDSGGYYEQYF. CDR3 bases: TGCGCCAGCAGTGATAGCGGGGGGTACTACGAGCAGTACTTC. The rearrangement links TRBV10-1 to TRBJ2-7, with 10 positions matching TRBD2. There are 14 residues in the CDR3. Germline values: CDR1 WNHNN, CDR2 SYGVQD (reference sequence). V dropped 3 bases and J dropped 3; count of bases not matched to a gene: 2.

The chain recombines TRBV19 with TRBJ1-2, with D maybe TRBD1 (5 bases). The V end lost 6 bases, the J end lost 8 bases, and 25 bases lay between the germline ends. Germline V gives CDR1 LNHDA, CDR2 SQIVND (reference sequence). This CDR3 has 16 residues. The CDR3 reads CASRTGGVGQRGGYTF. The CDR3 nucleotides read TGTGCCAGTAGAACCGGGGGGGTTGGACAAAGGGGCGGCTACACCTTC.

The gene calls are TRBV24-1 and TRBJ2-5; a weak D match, TRBD2 (6 bases). V was trimmed by 4 bases and J by 1 base, leaving 12 bases between them. Germline CDR1 KGHDR, CDR2 SFDVKD. The CDR3 sequence is 15 residues long. Written as DNA, the CDR3 is TGTGCCACCAGTGACGGTGGGACTGGCCAAGAGACCCAGTACTTC. This sequence encodes CATSDGGTGQETQYF.

V usage is TRBV21-1 and J usage is TRBJ2-7. TRBV21-1 is assigned pseudogene status. CDR3 length: 15 residues. In DNA, the CDR3 is TGTGCCAGCAGCAAAGGGGGCCTCAGGGGAGGCGAGCAGTACTTC. Its translation is CASSKGGLRGGEQYF.